These T cell receptor beta chains were read from a single sample in a study of T cell repertoires in cytomegalovirus infection. Antigen specificity for these receptors is unknown. TCRdb itself ran the reads through MiXCR, one entry per CDR3 protein. The sample comprises some 310,000 distinct CDR3 sequences, 25% of which are singletons, and 10% to 15% rests with the top ten. The sample consisted of cultured PBMCs, taken from culture after CMV antigen stimulation. These receptors were collected from a human donor in good health (CMV status not recorded). Some clones in this sample may be carry-over from other donors' samples. The CDR3 runs from the conserved cysteine through the conserved F or W. The order of the fields is CDR3 protein, CDR3 DNA, V gene, CDR3 length, J gene, D gene, clone size. The D gene is left open where the match is weak. The size field is filled for only some rows; it gives once, few, many or a size class.

CDR3aa: CASTPGQYPNYGYTF
CDR3nt: TGTGCCAGTACCCCTGGACAGTATCCTAACTATGGCTACACCTTC
v_gene: TRBV19
len: 15
j_gene: TRBJ1-2
d_gene: .
abundance: few

CDR3aa: CASSVGSNNLETQYF
CDR3nt: TGTGCCAGCAGCGTAGGCTCAAATAATTTGGAGACCCAGTACTTC
v_gene: TRBV9
len: 15
j_gene: TRBJ2-5
d_gene: .
abundance: .

CDR3aa: CASSLRGGAWTGSSYEQYF
CDR3nt: TGTGCCAGCAGCTTAAGGGGGGGGGCGTGGACAGGGAGCTCCTACGAGCAGTACTTC
v_gene: TRBV11-2
len: 19
j_gene: TRBJ2-7
d_gene: .
abundance: .

CDR3aa: CASSITGGDTQYF
CDR3nt: TGTGCCAGCAGTATAACGGGAGGAGATACGCAGTATTTT
v_gene: TRBV25-1
len: 13
j_gene: TRBJ2-3
d_gene: TRBD2
abundance: many

CDR3aa: CASSQRGGAAMNTEAFF
CDR3nt: TGTGCCAGCAGCCAAAGGGGGGGCGCAGCTATGAACACTGAAGCTTTCTTT
v_gene: TRBV7-2
len: 17
j_gene: TRBJ1-1
d_gene: .
abundance: many

CDR3aa: CASRRGDNYGYTF
CDR3nt: TGTGCCAGCCGGAGGGGGGATAACTATGGCTACACCTTC
v_gene: TRBV7-2
len: 13
j_gene: TRBJ1-2
d_gene: .
abundance: few

CDR3aa: CASSLVSEPNTEAFF
CDR3nt: TGTGCCAGCAGCTTAGTTTCGGAACCTAACACTGAAGCTTTCTTT
v_gene: TRBV28
len: 15
j_gene: TRBJ1-1
d_gene: .
abundance: few

CDR3aa: CASSPQPTGTYEQYF
CDR3nt: TGTGCCAGCAGCCCCCAACCAACAGGGACCTACGAGCAGTACTTC
v_gene: TRBV11-1
len: 15
j_gene: TRBJ2-7
d_gene: .
abundance: .

CDR3aa: CASSMWSDTLSGNTIYF
CDR3nt: TGTGCCAGTAGTATGTGGTCAGATACCCTTTCTGGAAACACCATATATTTT
v_gene: TRBV19
len: 17
j_gene: TRBJ1-3
d_gene: .
abundance: .

CDR3aa: CASSLRREGSKGQFF
CDR3nt: TGTGCCAGCAGCTTACGGCGGGAGGGCTCCAAGGGGCAGTTCTTC
v_gene: TRBV7-8
len: 15
j_gene: TRBJ2-1
d_gene: TRBD2
abundance: many

CDR3aa: CASSYSGTGYTEAFF
CDR3nt: TGTGCCAGCAGCTATTCCGGGACAGGGTACACTGAAGCTTTCTTT
v_gene: TRBV7-2
len: 15
j_gene: TRBJ1-1
d_gene: TRBD1
abundance: many

CDR3aa: CASTYSGRLNEQFF
CDR3nt: TGTGCCAGCACCTATAGCGGGAGACTTAATGAGCAGTTCTTC
v_gene: TRBV6-5
len: 14
j_gene: TRBJ2-1
d_gene: TRBD2
abundance: .

CDR3aa: CASSLRTPTNENLFF
CDR3nt: TGTGCCAGCAGCTTACGGACACCAACTAATGAAAATCTGTTTTTT
v_gene: TRBV7-4
len: 15
j_gene: TRBJ1-4
d_gene: .
abundance: .

CDR3aa: CASSPQGFTDTQYF
CDR3nt: TGCGCCAGCAGCCCCCAGGGGTTTACAGATACGCAGTATTTT
v_gene: TRBV5-1
len: 14
j_gene: TRBJ2-3
d_gene: .
abundance: .

CDR3aa: CSANRDPTNEKLFF
CDR3nt: TGCAGTGCAAACAGGGATCCAACTAATGAAAAACTGTTTTTT
v_gene: TRBV20-1
len: 14
j_gene: TRBJ1-4
d_gene: .
abundance: .

CDR3aa: CASSSRWRDPEAFF
CDR3nt: TGTGCCAGCAGCTCCCGATGGAGAGACCCCGAAGCTTTCTTT
v_gene: TRBV12-3/TRBV12-4
len: 14
j_gene: TRBJ1-1
d_gene: .
abundance: once

CDR3aa: CASSTGLAGERYGEQFF
CDR3nt: TGCGCCAGCAGCACCGGACTAGCGGGAGAAAGGTATGGTGAGCAGTTCTTC
v_gene: TRBV5-1
len: 17
j_gene: TRBJ2-1
d_gene: TRBD2
abundance: few

CDR3aa: CSSGGGSGRTDTQYF
CDR3nt: TGCAGCTCTGGAGGGGGTAGCGGGAGGACAGATACGCAGTATTTT
v_gene: TRBV29-1
len: 15
j_gene: TRBJ2-3
d_gene: TRBD2
abundance: .

CDR3aa: CASSLGSSGVSTDTQYF
CDR3nt: TGTGCCAGCAGCTTAGGGTCCTCCGGGGTTAGCACAGATACGCAGTATTTT
v_gene: TRBV7-6
len: 17
j_gene: TRBJ2-3
d_gene: .
abundance: .

CDR3aa: CASRLPGTGYGYTF
CDR3nt: TGTGCCAGCAGGTTACCCGGGACAGGCTATGGCTACACCTTC
v_gene: TRBV5-4
len: 14
j_gene: TRBJ1-2
d_gene: TRBD1
abundance: .

CDR3aa: CASSLYSGGNQPQHF
CDR3nt: TGTGCCAGCAGTTTATATTCGGGTGGCAATCAGCCCCAGCATTTT
v_gene: TRBV27
len: 15
j_gene: TRBJ1-5
d_gene: .
abundance: few

CDR3aa: CASSPSGGLRTDGYTF
CDR3nt: TGTGCCAGCAGCCCCTCGGGGGGGCTTCGTACTGATGGCTACACCTTC
v_gene: TRBV11-2
len: 16
j_gene: TRBJ1-2
d_gene: .
abundance: .

CDR3aa: CASSPPAGANVLTF
CDR3nt: TGTGCCAGCAGCCCACCTGCGGGGGCCAACGTCCTGACTTTC
v_gene: TRBV5-4
len: 14
j_gene: TRBJ2-6
d_gene: .
abundance: .

CDR3aa: CASSSPAGGKNEQFF
CDR3nt: TGTGCCAGCAGTAGCCCAGCGGGAGGGAAGAATGAGCAGTTCTTC
v_gene: TRBV28
len: 15
j_gene: TRBJ2-1
d_gene: TRBD2
abundance: many

CDR3aa: CSVEMGAGANVLTF
CDR3nt: TGCAGCGTTGAAATGGGGGCTGGGGCCAACGTCCTGACTTTC
v_gene: TRBV29-1
len: 14
j_gene: TRBJ2-6
d_gene: .
abundance: .

CDR3aa: CASSYADGQPQHF
CDR3nt: TGTGCCAGCAGTTACGCGGACGGTCAGCCCCAGCATTTT
v_gene: TRBV12-3/TRBV12-4
len: 13
j_gene: TRBJ1-5
d_gene: .
abundance: few

CDR3aa: CASRADRGSYGYTF
CDR3nt: TGTGCCAGCAGGGCAGACAGGGGAAGCTATGGCTACACCTTC
v_gene: TRBV11-2
len: 14
j_gene: TRBJ1-2
d_gene: TRBD1
abundance: .

CDR3aa: CASSSGLLEQYF
CDR3nt: TGTGCCAGCAGCTCGGGACTCCTGGAGCAGTATTTT
v_gene: TRBV7-9
len: 12
j_gene: TRBJ2-3
d_gene: .
abundance: few

CDR3aa: CASSQARQTQYF
CDR3nt: TGTGCCAGCAGCCAAGCTCGGCAGACCCAGTACTTC
v_gene: TRBV14
len: 12
j_gene: TRBJ2-5
d_gene: .
abundance: few

CDR3aa: CASSKSPSRLQETQYF
CDR3nt: TGTGCCAGCAGTAAATCTCCTAGCAGATTACAAGAGACCCAGTACTTC
v_gene: TRBV6-2/TRBV6-3
len: 16
j_gene: TRBJ2-5
d_gene: .
abundance: .

CDR3aa: CASSFYGAFRIGAFF
CDR3nt: TGTGCCAGCAGTTTCTACGGGGCTTTCAGGATTGGAGCTTTCTTT
v_gene: TRBV28
len: 15
j_gene: TRBJ1-1
d_gene: .
abundance: few